This T cell receptor (beta chain) was captured in a study of T cell repertoires in cytomegalovirus infection. Comments on this clonotype: Its antigen is unknown.

The CDR3 contains 16 residues. CDR1 and CDR2 (germline): MNHEY, SVGEGT. The germline V and J ends were trimmed by 4 bases and 0 bases, with 15 bases remaining between them. The study, taken as a whole, reports: Carriage of CMV together with the relevant HLA was identifiable through cumulative public TCR beta family frequency. Dominating the ex vivo response were TCR beta clonotypes that were CMV-specific and HLA-C-restricted.

TCRdb processed the reads anew with MiXCR; each CDR3 protein has one entry. The table has some 700,000 distinct CDR3 sequences, 33% seen once. Sequences were derived from cultured PBMCs, sampled from culture after CMV antigen stimulation. The clonotype comes from a human donor in good health (CMV status not recorded). Some clones in this sample may be carry-over from other donors' samples. V gene TRBV6-2 or TRBV6-3 combines with J gene TRBJ2-5; unclear D gene. The CDR3 region has the DNA TGTGCCAGCAGTTCACGAAGGACCTGGTACCAAGAGACCCAGTACTTC. Protein product: CASSSRRTWYQETQYF.